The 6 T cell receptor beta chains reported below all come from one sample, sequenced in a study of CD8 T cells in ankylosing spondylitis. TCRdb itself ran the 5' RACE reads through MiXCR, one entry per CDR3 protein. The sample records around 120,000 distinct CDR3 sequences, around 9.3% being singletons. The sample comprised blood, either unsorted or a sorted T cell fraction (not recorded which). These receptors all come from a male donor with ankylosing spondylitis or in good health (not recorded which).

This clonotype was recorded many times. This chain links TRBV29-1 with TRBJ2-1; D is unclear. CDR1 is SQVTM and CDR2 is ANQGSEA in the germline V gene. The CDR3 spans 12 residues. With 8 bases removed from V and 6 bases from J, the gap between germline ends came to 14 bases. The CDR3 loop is CSPEADGNEQFF. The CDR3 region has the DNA TGCAGCCCCGAGGCGGATGGCAATGAGCAGTTCTTC.

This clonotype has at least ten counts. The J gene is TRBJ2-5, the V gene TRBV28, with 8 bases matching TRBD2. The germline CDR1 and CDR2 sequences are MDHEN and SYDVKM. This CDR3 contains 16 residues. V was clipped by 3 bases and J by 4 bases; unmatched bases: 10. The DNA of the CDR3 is TGTGCCAGCAGTTTTTTTGCGGGGGGATTTTTAGAGACCCAGTACTTC. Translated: CASSFFAGGFLETQYF.

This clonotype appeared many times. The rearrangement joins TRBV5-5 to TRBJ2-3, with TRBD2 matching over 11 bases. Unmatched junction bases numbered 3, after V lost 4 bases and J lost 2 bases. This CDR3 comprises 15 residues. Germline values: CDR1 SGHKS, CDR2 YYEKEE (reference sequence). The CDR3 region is CASSVGLAATDTQYF. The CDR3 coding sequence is TGTGCCAGCAGCGTGGGACTAGCGGCCACAGATACGCAGTATTTT.

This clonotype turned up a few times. The CDR3 DNA reads TGCAGTGCTAGAAAGCCTGGCGGGAGGGGGAATGAGCAGTTCTTC. Its translation: CSARKPGGRGNEQFF. The chain uses TRBV20-1 and TRBJ2-1, with TRBD2 identical over 9 bases. The CDR3 has 15 residues. CDR1 and CDR2 (germline): DFQATT, SNEGSKA (reference sequence). The V gene end was trimmed by 2 bases and the J gene end by 7 bases; junction bases not matched to a gene: 9.

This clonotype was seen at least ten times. CDR3 region: CSARYWPSYEQYF. Written as DNA, the CDR3 is TGCAGTGCTAGATATTGGCCCTCCTACGAGCAGTACTTC. The V gene is TRBV20-1, the J gene TRBJ2-7, with unresolved D. The CDR3 has 13 residues. Trimming removed 2 bases from V and 0 bases from J, with 8 bases in between. Germline assignment: CDR1 DFQATT and CDR2 SNEGSKA (reference sequence).

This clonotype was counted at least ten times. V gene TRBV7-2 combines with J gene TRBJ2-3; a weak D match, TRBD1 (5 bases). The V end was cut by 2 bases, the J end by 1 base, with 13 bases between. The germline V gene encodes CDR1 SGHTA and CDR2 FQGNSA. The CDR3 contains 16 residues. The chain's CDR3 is CASSLRSARGTDTQYF. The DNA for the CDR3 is TGTGCCAGCAGCTTAAGATCTGCCAGGGGCACAGATACGCAGTATTTT.